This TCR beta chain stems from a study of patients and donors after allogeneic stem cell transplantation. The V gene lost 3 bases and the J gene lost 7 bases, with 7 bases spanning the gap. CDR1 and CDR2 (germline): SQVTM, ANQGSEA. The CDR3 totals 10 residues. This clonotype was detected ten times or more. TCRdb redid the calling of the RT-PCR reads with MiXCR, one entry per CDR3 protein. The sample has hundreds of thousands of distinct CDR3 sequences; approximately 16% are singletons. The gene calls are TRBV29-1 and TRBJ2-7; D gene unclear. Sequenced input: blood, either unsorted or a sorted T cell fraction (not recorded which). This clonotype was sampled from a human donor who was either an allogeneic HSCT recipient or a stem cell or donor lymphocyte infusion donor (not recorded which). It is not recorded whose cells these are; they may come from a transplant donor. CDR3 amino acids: CSVELGEQYF. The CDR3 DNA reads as TGCAGCGTTGAGTTGGGGGAGCAGTACTTC.